This T cell receptor beta chain is from a study of regulatory T cells in long-lasting Graves disease. The time point: newly diagnosed GD, antithyroid drugs for less than 3 months. PBMCs were the source of the RNA used for TCR sequencing. The authors built TCR beta libraries using iRepertoire HTBI primers and Arm-PCR of CDR3 regions. TCRdb recomputed calls from the multiplex PCR reads with MiXCR, one row per CDR3 protein. The profile covers over 400,000 distinct CDR3 sequences, with approximately 14% appearing a single time and 17% taken by the ten largest. CDR3 length: 18 amino acids. Germline-derived CDR1 and CDR2 are SGHRS and YFSETQ. J lost 1 base, V lost 2 bases, and 14 bases had no gene match. This same sample was also part of a study on T cells in Graves' hyperthyroidism and ophthalmopathy. That work adds: It was considered stable Graves' hyperthyroidism when ophthalmopathy did not progress within 18 months. The primer set for the first-round RT-PCR of the TCR CDR3 was HTBI.

The gene calls are TRBV5-1 and TRBJ2-7, with 8 bases matching TRBD2. The TCR was taken from a woman in her forties or fifties with Graves disease. The sequencing here drew on peripheral blood mononuclear cells (PBMCs), taken at new diagnosis, from a patient treated with antithyroid drugs. The CDR3 reads CASSFLSYPGGRSYEQYF. CDR3 in DNA: TGCGCCAGCAGCTTCTTATCCTATCCGGGGGGGCGGTCCTACGAGCAGTACTTC.